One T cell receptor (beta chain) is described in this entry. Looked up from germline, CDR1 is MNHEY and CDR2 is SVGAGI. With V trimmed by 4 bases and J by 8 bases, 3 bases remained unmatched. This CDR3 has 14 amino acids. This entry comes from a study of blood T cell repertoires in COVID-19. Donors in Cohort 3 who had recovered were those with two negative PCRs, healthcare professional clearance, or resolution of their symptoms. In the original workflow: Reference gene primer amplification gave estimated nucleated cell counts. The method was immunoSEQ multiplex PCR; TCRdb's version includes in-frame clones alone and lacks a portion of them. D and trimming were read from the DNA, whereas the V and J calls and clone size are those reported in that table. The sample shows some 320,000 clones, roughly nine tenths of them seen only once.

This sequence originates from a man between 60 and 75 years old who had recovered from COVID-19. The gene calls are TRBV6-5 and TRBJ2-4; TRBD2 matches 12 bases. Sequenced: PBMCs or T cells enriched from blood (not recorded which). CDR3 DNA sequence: TGTGCCAGCAGTTCCGGGACTAGCGGGTACATTCAGTACTTC. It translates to CASSSGTSGYIQYF.